Below, one T cell receptor beta chain is given with its context. Its antigen remains unidentified. Multiplex touch-down PCR amplified TRB using TRB-A and TRB-B pools in one tube. Reprocessing the multiplex PCR reads, TCRdb reports a single entry for every CDR3 protein and omits DNA. The sample table sets out 9,500 to 15,000 distinct CDR3 sequences. Germline CDR1 MGHDK, CDR2 SYGVNS. This CDR3 has 13 amino acids. The sample belongs to a study of T cell clusters in autoimmune cytopenias. Across the whole study: TRB sequencing had a median approximately 50,000 reads and about 2,400 distinct clonotypes per sample.

Each sample's input was approximately 0.25 ug genomic DNA, about 38,000 genome equivalents. General observations from the study: Physiological T cell clusters of healthy donors were apparently absent in primary autoimmune cytopenia patients.

The data were also submitted as part of a second study, on T cell repertoires in aging, cancer and after chemotherapy.

The TCR comes from a human donor in good health. Sequenced input: peripheral blood. The chain has TRBV25-1 and TRBJ1-1. The CDR3 sequence: CASSEWAGNEAFF.